This section outlines one T cell receptor (beta chain) sequence together with its context. Antigen specificity is unknown. CDR3 size: 15 residues. Germline assignment: CDR1 KGHSH and CDR2 LQKENI. V gave up 3 bases and J gave up 2 bases, with 11 bases separating them. This record belongs to a study of beta chain features in type 1 diabetes. General study findings and limits: Naive, central memory and regulatory TCRB repertoires appeared more similar among patients than healthy donors. When cDNA is sequenced, cells with high TCR expression could be over-represented. TCRB CDR3s were moderately but significantly shorter in Type 1 diabetes patients in all four CD4+ subsets.

The sequenced template was cDNA made from the entire isolated RNA. TCRdb's table, derived via immunoSEQ multiplex PCR, lists solely in-frame clones and lacks some. The sample records roughly 180,000 clones, roughly 8% being singletons. Sequencing used central memory CD4+ T cells from blood. This TCR was recovered from a man aged 18 to 29 with type 1 diabetes. This rearrangement joins TRBV18 to TRBJ2-1; tentatively, D is TRBD2 (5 bases). The chain's CDR3 is CASSPGTGTYNEQFF. The DNA of the CDR3 is TGTGCCAGCTCACCTGGAACGGGGACCTACAATGAGCAGTTCTTC.